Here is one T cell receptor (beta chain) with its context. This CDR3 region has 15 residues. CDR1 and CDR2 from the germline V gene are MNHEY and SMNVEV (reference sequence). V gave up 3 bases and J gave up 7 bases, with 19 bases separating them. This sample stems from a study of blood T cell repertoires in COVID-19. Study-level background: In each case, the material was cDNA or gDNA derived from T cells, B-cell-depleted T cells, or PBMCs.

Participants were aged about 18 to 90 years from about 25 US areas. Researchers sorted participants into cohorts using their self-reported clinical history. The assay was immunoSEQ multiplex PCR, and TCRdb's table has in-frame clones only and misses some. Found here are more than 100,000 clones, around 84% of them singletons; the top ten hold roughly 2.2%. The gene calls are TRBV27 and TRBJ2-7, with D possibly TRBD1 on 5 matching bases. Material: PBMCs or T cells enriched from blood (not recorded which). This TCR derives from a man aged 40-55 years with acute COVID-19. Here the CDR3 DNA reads TGTGCCAGCAGTTTCCGGACATCTCACTATGAAGAGCAGTACTTC. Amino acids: CASSFRTSHYEEQYF.